This passage covers 26 T cell receptor beta chains from one sample sequenced in a study of tumor and adjacent non-tumor tissue in lung cancer. The template was RNA from unsorted bulk tissue. This non-tumor lung sample came from over 3 cm beyond the tumor edge. TCRbeta libraries were built with three rounds of nested PCR, modified from ARM-PCR. TCRdb reanalysed the multiplex PCR reads using MiXCR and keeps one entry per CDR3 protein. The sample holds tens of thousands of distinct CDR3 sequences, 74% seen once. The sequenced sample was distant non-tumor lung tissue. These TCRs come from a woman in her sixties with non-small cell lung cancer.

This clonotype was picked up one time. V usage is TRBV11-3 and J usage is TRBJ2-3; 9 bases agree with TRBD2. In germline, CDR1 is SGHNT, CDR2 YENEEA. V trimming: 5 bases; J trimming: 14 bases; junction bases outside the gene matches: 20. The CDR3 is 16 residues long. Here the CDR3 DNA reads TGTGCCAGCAGCCCCGGCCTAGCGGGGTCAACAGATACGGGGTATTTT. Its translation is CASSPGLAGSTDTGYF.

As for this clonotype: A read error may produce the germline difference seen at one junction end. This chain connects TRBV29-1 to TRBJ1-1; the match to TRBD1 covers 8 bases. The germline gives CDR1 SQVTM, CDR2 ANQGSEA. The CDR3 covers 14 residues. The CDR3 reads CSAVLQGARTEAFF. CDR3 nucleotides: TGCAGCGCCGTACTTCAGGGGGCGAGGACTGAAGCTTTCTTC.

A word on this clonotype: One end of the junction fails to match germline, which may point to a read error. Written as DNA, the CDR3 is TGTTCCAGCAGTTACGGAGGGACAGCATACGAGCAATACTTC. Residues: CSSSYGGTAYEQYF. The V call is TRBV6-2 or TRBV6-3, the J call TRBJ2-7; tentative D call: TRBD1 (7 bases). Germline loops: CDR1 MNHEY, CDR2 SVGEGT. The CDR3 loop spans 14 amino acids.

The chain recombines TRBV6-6 with TRBJ2-5, with D uncertain. V lost 10 bases, J lost 4 bases, and 13 bases lay in between. The CDR3 totals 12 residues. CDR1 and CDR2 (germline): MNHNY, SVGAGI (reference sequence). The CDR3 here is CANSAVLETQYF. The CDR3 DNA reads as TGTGCCAACAGCGCAGTACTAGAGACCCAGTACTTC.

A note on this clonotype: This may come from a read error, since a much larger clone is one base off. CDR3 loop: CANEEAGGGADTQYF. In DNA, the CDR3 is TGTGCCAACGAGGAGGCGGGGGGCGGAGCAGATACGCAGTATTTT. The V and J genes are TRBV28 and TRBJ2-3; 8 bases agree with TRBD2. The ends lost 10 bases at V and 4 bases at J; junction bases unmatched: 13. CDR1 is MDHEN, CDR2 SYDVKM, per germline. The CDR3 loop spans 15 amino acids.

About this clonotype: This may stem from a read error, because a much larger clone lies one nucleotide away. The gene calls are TRBV14 and TRBJ1-2; 7 bases align to TRBD1. The CDR3 is made up of 14 amino acids. Germline loops: CDR1 SGHDN, CDR2 FVKESK. V lost 4 bases, J lost 4 bases, and 6 bases stayed unmatched. The CDR3 region has the DNA TGTGCCAGCAGCCCTACAGGGGCTCCCTATGGCTACACCTTC. Its translation is CASSPTGAPYGYTF.

Notes on this clonotype: The junction and the germline gene differ at one end; a read error may be behind it. The chain links TRBV28 to TRBJ2-4; D possibly uses TRBD1 or TRBD2 (6 bases each). Per the germline V gene, CDR1 is MDHEN and CDR2 is SYDVKM. The CDR3 totals 17 residues. DNA for the CDR3: TGTGCCAGCAGTAGCCCAAAGGGGGGACTCGTCAAAAACATTCAGTATTTC. Its protein product is CASSSPKGGLVKNIQYF.

With respect to this clonotype: A junction end diverges from the germline sequence, so it may reflect a read error. The chain couples TRBV6-2 or TRBV6-3 to TRBJ2-1; 10 bases match TRBD2. The CDR3 has 17 amino acids. Germline lookup yields CDR1 MNHEY and CDR2 SVGEGT. The CDR3, as DNA: TGTGCCAGCAGTTCTAGCGGGAGAACTGTATCCTACAATGAGCAATTCTTC. Its protein product is CASSSSGRTVSYNEQFF.

The chain employs TRBV11-2 and TRBJ2-1, with D tentatively TRBD2 (6 bases). Trimming removed 9 bases from V and 10 bases from J, with 25 bases in between. There are 15 residues in the CDR3. CDR1 and CDR2 from the germline V gene are SGHAT and FQNNGV. The CDR3 reads CARGKTGTAGSEQFF. CDR3 DNA: TGTGCCAGAGGCAAAACCGGGACGGCCGGGAGCGAGCAGTTCTTC.

On this clonotype: Sequence at one end of the junction differs from germline and may be a read error. The DNA of the CDR3 is TGTGTAAGCAGCCCCGGTCGACAGAACACTGAAGGTTTCTTT. Its protein is CVSSPGRQNTEGFF. This chain uses TRBV11-2 with TRBJ1-1; tentative D call: TRBD1 (5 bases). The germline gives CDR1 SGHAT, CDR2 FQNNGV. This CDR3 spans 14 amino acids.

This clonotype has just one count. One junction end disagrees with the germline gene, perhaps due to a read error. The chain couples TRBV6-1 to TRBJ2-2; either TRBD1 or TRBD2 may fit D (5 bases each). The germline V gene encodes CDR1 MNHNS and CDR2 SASEGT. This CDR3 spans 13 amino acids. In nucleotides, the CDR3 is TGTGCCGGGGAGACAGACAACATCGGGGAGCTGTCTTTT. Translating gives CAGETDNIGELSF.

For this clonotype: Germline is not matched at one junction end, which may reflect a read error. CDR3 bases: TGCGCCAGCAGCCAAGATCTTGAGGGCATAACGGGAAGCACCATATATTTT. Amino acid sequence: CASSQDLEGITGSTIYF. V gene TRBV4-3 combines with J gene TRBJ1-3; D gene ambiguous. The CDR3 contains 17 residues. Germline lookup yields CDR1 LGHNA and CDR2 YSLEER.

This clonotype is medium-sized (0.01 to 0.1%) by share. The chain couples TRBV29-1 to TRBJ1-1; D is perhaps TRBD1 (6 bases). V was clipped by 5 bases and J by 6 bases, with 16 bases between them. CDR1 SQVTM and CDR2 ANQGSEA come from the germline V gene. The CDR3 runs 13 residues. The CDR3 nucleotides read TGCAGCGTTCAAAAACAAACAGGGTCTGAAGCTTTCTTT. It is translated as CSVQKQTGSEAFF.

As concerns this clonotype: This may stem from a read error, because a much larger clone lies one nucleotide away. The chain is built from TRBV28 and TRBJ1-2; the match to TRBD1 covers 8 bases. The CDR3 is made up of 12 amino acids. The V gene's germline CDR1 is MDHEN and CDR2 SYDVKM. CDR3 in DNA: TGTACCAGCAGTTCTCCCTGGACAGGGCACACCTTC. Amino acids: CTSSSPWTGHTF.

This clonotype was picked up many times. V gene TRBV28 combines with J gene TRBJ2-1; a weak D match, TRBD1 (5 bases). V lost 4 bases and J 6 bases, leaving 13 bases between the germline ends. CDR1 is MDHEN and CDR2 is SYDVKM in the germline V gene. The CDR3 loop spans 14 amino acids. CDR3 bases: TGTGCCAGCAGTTCCATCAGGGATCTCAATGAGCAGTTCTTC. Protein: CASSSIRDLNEQFF.

To note about this clonotype: The junction differs from germline at one of its ends, possibly a read error. V usage is TRBV5-4 and J usage is TRBJ2-1, with 8 bases matching TRBD1. The CDR3 is 17 residues long. Germline CDR1 reads SGHNT; CDR2 reads YYREEE (reference sequence). The CDR3 sequence: CASSLDGGQGIDNERFF. In DNA, the CDR3 is TGTGCCAGCAGCTTGGACGGCGGACAGGGAATCGACAATGAGCGGTTCTTC.

There are many counts of this clonotype. The V gene is TRBV10-3, the J gene TRBJ2-3; 7 nucleotides align to TRBD1. The ends lost 5 bases at V and 2 bases at J; junction bases unmatched: 16. This CDR3 is built from 18 residues. CDR1 and CDR2 (germline): ENHRY, SYGVKD. In DNA form, the CDR3 reads TGTGCCATCAGTCCTTCGACTCAGGGCAGGGGGAACACAGATACGCAGTATTTT. Its translation: CAISPSTQGRGNTDTQYF.

About this clonotype: At one of its ends the junction is not consistent with the germline gene, which may arise from a read error. The chain combines TRBV6-2 or TRBV6-3 with TRBJ2-4; D remains unclear. From germline, CDR1 is MNHEY and CDR2 SVGEGT. The CDR3 consists of 13 residues. The CDR3 spells CASSYDLQNIQYF. The CDR3 nucleotides are TGTGCCAGCAGTTACGATCTCCAAAATATTCAGTACTTT.

V and J are TRBV20-1 and TRBJ1-5; the D is unclear. This CDR3 contains 12 residues. Germline V gene lookup returns CDR1 DFQATT and CDR2 SNEGSKA (reference sequence). The ends were cut back, 7 bases at V and 4 bases at J, with 11 bases in the middle. This chain's CDR3 is CSVGIRNQPQHF. CDR3 DNA sequence: TGCAGTGTCGGGATACGTAATCAGCCCCAGCATTTT.

This clonotype has just a few counts. This may arise from a read error, as a much more abundant clone is one base away. The chain uses TRBV20-1 and TRBJ2-2; 9 bases match TRBD1. The CDR3 spans 15 residues. Germline CDR1 is DFQATT and CDR2 is SNEGSKA (reference sequence). The V segment lost 0 bases and the J segment 7 bases; nucleotides outside the gene matches: 6. DNA of the CDR3: TGCAGTGCTAGAGATCCGGGACAGGGAGTCGGGGAGCTGTTTTTT. Protein sequence: CSARDPGQGVGELFF.

Note on this clonotype: A much larger clone is a single base away; this may be a read error. The chain uses TRBV5-1 and TRBJ2-5; no definite D call. Germline V lookup: CDR1 SGHRS, CDR2 YFSETQ. V lost 6 bases to trimming and J lost 1 base, with 13 bases between them. The CDR3 has 14 residues. CDR3 DNA: TGCGCCAGCAACCAGTCTAAGGGCCAAGAGACCCAGTACTTC. Translated, it gives CASNQSKGQETQYF.

This chain connects TRBV4-1 to TRBJ1-1; no clear D. Germline V gene data show CDR1 as MGHRA and CDR2 as YSYEKL. The CDR3 length is 13 residues. DNA of the CDR3: TGCATCGGCAGCCAAGAGAGATATACTGAAGCTTTCTTT. Its translation is CIGSQERYTEAFF.

This clonotype has a single count. V is TRBV6-5 and J is TRBJ2-5, with D perhaps given as TRBD1 or TRBD2 (5 bases each). Germline lookup yields CDR1 MNHEY and CDR2 SVGAGI. V lost 5 bases, J lost 13 bases, and 23 bases lay in between. The CDR3 length is 14 residues. The CDR3 sequence is CASSAQGEEAILYF. The CDR3 DNA is TGTGCCAGCAGTGCCCAGGGAGAGGAAGCGATCCTGTACTTC.

This chain links TRBV9 with TRBJ1-6; D may be TRBD1 (5 bases). There are 14 residues in the CDR3. Between the trimmed V and J ends, which lost 7 bases and 7 bases, there was a span of 15 bases. From germline, CDR1 is SGDLS and CDR2 YYNGEE. The DNA of the CDR3 is TGTGCCAGCGGGGGGAGGACCGTGAATTCACCCCTCCACTTT. The encoded protein is CASGGRTVNSPLHF. Full variable domain (outside the CDR3, taken from reference TRBV9 and TRBJ1-6): DSGVTQTPKHLITATGQRVTLRCSPRSGDLSVYWYQQSLDQGLQFLIQYYNGEERAKGNILERFSAQQFPDLHSELNLSSLELGDSALYFCASGGRTVNSPLHFGNGTRLTVT.

About this clonotype: This CDR3 is missing its conserved last phenylalanine or tryptophan, likely due to a read error. V usage is TRBV12-3 or TRBV12-4 and J usage is TRBJ1-4; D is perhaps TRBD1 (5 bases). V shed 5 bases and J shed 8 bases, with 24 bases lying between them. CDR3 size: 17 residues. The chain's CDR3 is CASSISGFTKLSEKLFL. CDR3 coding DNA: TGTGCCAGCAGTATCTCAGGGTTTACGAAGTTAAGCGAAAAACTGTTTCTT.

In regard to this clonotype: The germline gene is not matched at one end of the junction; a read error may be the cause. The chain is built from TRBV12-3 or TRBV12-4 and TRBJ1-2, with D possibly TRBD1 on 5 matching bases. The CDR3 contains 14 residues. The CDR3 coding sequence is TGTGCCAGCAGTCCCCCGGGGGACGCCCATGGCTACATCTTC. Its translation is CASSPPGDAHGYIF.